The 16 T cell receptor beta chains listed next were all sequenced from one sample in a study of T cells after yellow fever vaccination. From the 5' RACE reads, TCRdb called clonotypes with MiXCR, one entry per CDR3 protein. The sample consists of a few hundred thousand distinct CDR3 sequences, 6.5% to 8.5% of them appearing once. The sample here was PBMCs, taken about 49 days after the first yellow fever vaccination. All receptors derive from a man aged 18 to 29 who received the YFV17D yellow fever vaccine.

The J gene is TRBJ2-7, the V gene TRBV30; tentatively, D is TRBD1 or TRBD2 (6 bases each). Trimming removed 5 bases from V and 3 bases from J, with 8 bases in between. From germline, CDR1 is GTSNPN and CDR2 SVGIG (reference sequence). The CDR3 extends over 11 amino acids. The CDR3 sequence: CAWGGRYEQYF. CDR3 nucleotides: TGTGCCTGGGGGGGGCGCTACGAGCAGTACTTC.

This clonotype came up a few times. The chain employs TRBV19 and TRBJ2-7; D tentatively reads TRBD1 or TRBD2 (5 bases each). CDR1 LNHDA and CDR2 SQIVND come from the germline V gene (reference sequence). V was pared by 4 bases and J by 5 bases, with 15 bases between. There are 14 residues in the CDR3. In nucleotides, the CDR3 is TGTGCCAGTAGTACCCAGGGCCGGGGCGACGAGCAGTACTTC. Translated, it gives CASSTQGRGDEQYF.

The table lists this clonotype with a few counts. The chain carries TRBV18 and TRBJ2-7; D is uncertain. The germline V gene encodes CDR1 KGHSH and CDR2 LQKENI. The CDR3 covers 13 residues. V shed 3 bases and J shed 2 bases, with 8 bases lying between them. DNA for the CDR3: TGTGCCAGCTCACCTGGGCCAGCCTACGAGCAGTACGTC. Protein product: CASSPGPAYEQYV.

This clonotype has just a few counts. The chain recombines TRBV6-2 or TRBV6-3 with TRBJ1-5; D is perhaps TRBD1 (6 bases). CDR3 length: 17 residues. Trimming took off 0 bases at V and 5 bases at J, with 17 bases between the two ends. The germline V gene encodes CDR1 MNHEY and CDR2 SVGEGT. The CDR3 sequence is CASSYSGGEGFDQPQHF. CDR3 DNA: TGTGCCAGCAGTTACTCAGGGGGAGAAGGGTTCGATCAGCCCCAGCATTTT.

This clonotype was seen a handful of times. V is TRBV5-1 and J is TRBJ2-3; perhaps TRBD1 as D (5 bases). The CDR3 has 15 residues. V lost 2 bases and J 2 bases, leaving 12 bases between the germline ends. Germline values: CDR1 SGHRS, CDR2 YFSETQ. For the CDR3, the DNA is TGCGCCAGCAGCTTTCTACAGGCCCACACAGATACGCAGTATTTT. It is translated as CASSFLQAHTDTQYF. The whole variable domain, filled in from reference TRBV5-1 and TRBJ2-3, reads KAGVTQTPRYLIKTRGQQVTLSCSPISGHRSVSWYQQTPGQGLQFLFEYFSETQRNKGNFPGRFSGRQFSNSRSEMNVSTLELGDSALYLCASSFLQAHTDTQYFGPGTRLTVL.

At least ten counts were recorded for this clonotype. The rearrangement links TRBV5-1 to TRBJ2-1; 10 bases align to TRBD2. V lost 3 bases and J lost 8; bases outside the gene matches: 11. CDR1 and CDR2 from the germline V gene are SGHRS and YFSETQ. The CDR3 covers 16 residues. CDR3 DNA sequence: TGCGCCAGCAGCTCGCTACTAGCGGGGAGGTTTGATGAGCAGTTCTTC. This translates into CASSSLLAGRFDEQFF.

This clonotype came up many times. This sequence joins TRBV4-1 and TRBJ1-5, with unresolved D. Trimming took off 0 bases at V and 4 bases at J, with 4 bases between the two ends. Germline CDR1 is MGHRA and CDR2 is YSYEKL. This CDR3 spans 13 amino acids. The CDR3 bases are TGCGCCAGCAGCCAAGATAGGAATCAGCCCCAGCATTTT. It encodes CASSQDRNQPQHF.

This clonotype came up a few times. The chain carries TRBV5-4 and TRBJ2-2; unclear D gene. The V end lost 2 bases, the J end lost 4 bases, and 12 bases lay between the germline ends. The CDR3 runs to 15 residues. Germline V CDR1 and CDR2: SGHNT, YYREEE (reference sequence). The CDR3 DNA follows: TGTGCCAGCAGCTTAAAATGGGAATCCACCGGGGAGCTGTTTTTT. This sequence encodes CASSLKWESTGELFF.

This chain's CDR3 is CSARERQGYEQYV. CDR3 in DNA: TGCAGTGCTAGAGAGAGACAGGGCTACGAGCAGTACGTC. The chain has TRBV20-1 and TRBJ2-7; 7 bases are a match to TRBD1. V shed 0 bases, J shed 3 bases, and the junction held 2 bases outside the gene matches. The V gene's germline CDR1 is DFQATT and CDR2 SNEGSKA (reference sequence). The CDR3 extends over 13 amino acids.

This clonotype has ten or more counts. The chain joins TRBV20-1 to TRBJ2-7; the match to TRBD1 covers 11 bases. Germline CDR1 and CDR2: DFQATT and SNEGSKA (reference sequence). The CDR3 has 16 amino acids. V trimming: 0 bases; J trimming: 3 bases; junction bases outside the gene matches: 7. The CDR3 sequence is CSARELGDRGIYEQYF. The CDR3 region has the DNA TGCAGTGCTAGAGAACTAGGGGACAGGGGGATCTACGAGCAGTACTTC.

Ten or more counts support this clonotype. This chain uses TRBV30 with TRBJ1-3; no reliable D call. The CDR3 length is 13 residues. Germline V gene data show CDR1 as GTSNPN and CDR2 as SVGIG (reference sequence). The CDR3 region is CAHENKAGNTIYF. The CDR3 DNA reads TGTGCTCACGAGAATAAGGCTGGAAACACCATATATTTT.

This clonotype was seen only a few times. The rearrangement uses TRBV6-2 or TRBV6-3 and TRBJ2-1; 10 bases fit TRBD1. This CDR3 is built from 15 residues. From germline, CDR1 is MNHEY and CDR2 SVGEGT. Trimming at V came to 2 bases and at J to 4 bases, leaving 2 bases not matched to a gene. The CDR3 DNA reads as TGTGCCAGCAGTTACGGGACAGGGGTATACAATGAGCAGTTCTTC. It is translated as CASSYGTGVYNEQFF.

J is TRBJ1-1 and V is TRBV6-1, with 8 bases fitting TRBD1. The CDR3 loop spans 13 amino acids. Germline lookup yields CDR1 MNHNS and CDR2 SASEGT. V shed 6 bases, J shed 3 bases, and the junction held 3 bases outside the gene matches. The CDR3 sequence: CASRTGEYTEAFF. The CDR3 DNA reads as TGTGCCAGCAGGACAGGGGAGTACACTGAAGCTTTCTTT.

This clonotype was seen a handful of times. The V call is TRBV18, the J call TRBJ2-7; D is perhaps TRBD2 (6 bases). With 3 bases removed from V and 1 base from J, the gap between germline ends came to 10 bases. Looked up from germline, CDR1 is KGHSH and CDR2 is LQKENI. This CDR3 spans 14 amino acids. CDR3 residues: CASSPATSSYEQYF. CDR3 in DNA: TGTGCCAGCTCACCCGCGACTAGTTCCTACGAGCAGTACTTC.

This clonotype appeared a few times. The chain carries TRBV29-1 and TRBJ1-1; D is unclear. Looked up from germline, CDR1 is SQVTM and CDR2 is ANQGSEA. CDR3 size: 16 residues. Trimming removed 0 bases from V and 1 base from J, with 15 bases in between. The CDR3 bases are TGCAGCGTTGAAGATCGGGGTGGAAGAGAGAACACTGAAGCTTTCTTT. The encoded protein is CSVEDRGGRENTEAFF.

Details on this clonotype: Mismatch with germline at one junction end may stem from a read error. This chain joins TRBV4-2 and TRBJ2-1; TRBD2 agrees at 10 bases. Germline CDR1 is LGHNA and CDR2 is YNFKEQ. The CDR3 runs 13 residues. This CDR3 is CASSQELSGGEEF. The CDR3 DNA follows: TGTGCCAGCAGCCAAGAATTGAGCGGGGGGGAGGAATTC.